This T cell receptor beta chain came from a study of shared clonotypes between healthy human individuals. Study overall: Plates per donor: three CD4 naive, three CD4 memory, two CD8 naive, one CD8 memory.

Losses at the gene ends were 3 bases for V and 8 bases for J; bases not matched to a gene: 9. The CDR3 has 15 amino acids. Germline CDR1 reads LNHNV; CDR2 reads YYDKDF (reference sequence). The assay was immunoSEQ multiplex PCR, and TCRdb's table has in-frame clones only and misses some. The table includes over a million clones, 95% to 99% detected once. The count of this clone is one. Subsets obtained from CD4+ cells comprised CD45RA+ naive and CD45RA-negative memory cells. The gene calls are TRBV15 and TRBJ2-1; 8 positions match TRBD1. Sample: naive CD4+ T cells sorted from blood. Noted subset: CD45RA+ positively selected. This sequence was found in a young man in good health. The CDR3 nucleotides are TGTGCCACCAGCAGGATAGGGACAGGTTTCCATGAGCAGTTCTTC. Translating gives CATSRIGTGFHEQFF.